The rows below give T cell receptor beta chains drawn from one sample of a study of CD8 T cells in ankylosing spondylitis. Using its own MiXCR run on the 5' RACE reads, TCRdb lists one record per CDR3 protein. The table records 250,000 or so distinct CDR3 sequences, roughly 10% of them present only once. Sequenced: blood, either unsorted or a sorted T cell fraction (not recorded which). The receptors were gathered from a male donor with ankylosing spondylitis or in good health (not recorded which). Each CDR3 is given without its conserved first and last residue. D genes are given only for firm matches.

V gene: TRBV28; D gene: TRBD1; J gene: TRBJ2-5; CDR3 protein: ASSLTGGSETQY
V gene: TRBV7-8; D gene: TRBD2; J gene: TRBJ2-1; CDR3 protein: ASSLNWGLLVNEQF
V gene: TRBV2; D gene: -; J gene: TRBJ2-5; CDR3 protein: ASMRQETQY
V gene: TRBV5-1; D gene: TRBD2; J gene: TRBJ2-7; CDR3 protein: ASRWTSGVDDEQY
V gene: TRBV4-1; D gene: -; J gene: TRBJ2-4; CDR3 protein: ASSQVGVVAAPAKNIQY
V gene: TRBV20-1; D gene: TRBD2; J gene: TRBJ2-7; CDR3 protein: SARDKEREGHSYEQY
V gene: TRBV6-5; D gene: -; J gene: TRBJ2-7; CDR3 protein: ASSYSMRVNSYEQY
V gene: TRBV29-1; D gene: -; J gene: TRBJ2-3; CDR3 protein: SVRGGAVDTQY
V gene: TRBV28; D gene: -; J gene: TRBJ2-3; CDR3 protein: ASSEGRVLDTQY
V gene: TRBV12-3/TRBV12-4; D gene: TRBD2; J gene: TRBJ2-1; CDR3 protein: ASSSGTSGLENNEQF
V gene: TRBV3-1; D gene: TRBD2; J gene: TRBJ2-7; CDR3 protein: ASSQDGRHYEQY
V gene: TRBV13; D gene: -; J gene: TRBJ2-3; CDR3 protein: ASQERLVRADTQY
V gene: TRBV2; D gene: TRBD1; J gene: TRBJ2-5; CDR3 protein: ASSRQGQLQETQY
V gene: TRBV20-1; D gene: TRBD2; J gene: TRBJ2-2; CDR3 protein: SAGLAGRAGELF
V gene: TRBV24-1; D gene: TRBD2; J gene: TRBJ2-3; CDR3 protein: ATSPSGGPDTQY
V gene: TRBV6-4; D gene: TRBD2; J gene: TRBJ2-1; CDR3 protein: ASSESGGEYNEQF
V gene: TRBV12-3/TRBV12-4; D gene: TRBD2; J gene: TRBJ2-7; CDR3 protein: ASSLWGGGAFEQY
V gene: TRBV7-6; D gene: -; J gene: TRBJ1-4; CDR3 protein: ASSLQGGEEKLF
V gene: TRBV5-1; D gene: -; J gene: TRBJ1-1; CDR3 protein: ASSLDPGSGTEAF
V gene: TRBV6-6; D gene: -; J gene: TRBJ1-5; CDR3 protein: ASSPADRQPQH
V gene: TRBV29-1; D gene: -; J gene: TRBJ1-5; CDR3 protein: SVSGAINQPQH
V gene: TRBV20-1; D gene: -; J gene: TRBJ1-1; CDR3 protein: SARGLFGALSTEAF
V gene: TRBV20-1; D gene: -; J gene: TRBJ1-2; CDR3 protein: SASRIANYGYT
V gene: TRBV11-2; D gene: -; J gene: TRBJ2-2; CDR3 protein: ASSLVGLADRTGELF
V gene: TRBV5-8; D gene: -; J gene: TRBJ2-1; CDR3 protein: ASSTGTNHNEQF
V gene: TRBV7-8; D gene: -; J gene: TRBJ2-2; CDR3 protein: ASSQSALNTGELF